A single TCR beta chain is shown here with its context. The antigen remains undetermined. The sample is drawn from a study of quantifying T cell responses using KT2 cells. Study at large: cDNA was made from DNase-treated RNA using alpha and beta constant primers. General study findings and limits: At about one KT2 cell per 100,000 PBMC, KT2 sequences were still detected.

The CDR3 contains 15 residues. The germline V and J ends were trimmed by 1 base and 2 bases, with 9 bases remaining between them. Germline-derived CDR1 and CDR2 are LGHDT and YNNKEL (reference sequence). The cDNA 3' end received a ligated oligonucleotide with a UMI. An equimolar mix of RC1.1 and RC1.2 primed the beta chain across TRBC1 and TRBC2. TCRdb analysed the UMI-ligation and nested PCR reads with MiXCR anew, one entry per CDR3 protein. Altogether under 35,000 distinct CDR3 sequences are present, 7.3% being singletons, with the ten largest covering more than 15%. This chain joins TRBV3-1 and TRBJ2-1; weak D call: TRBD2 (6 bases). The clonotype was recovered from a human donor. Sequences were obtained from PBMCs spiked with cells of the T cell clone KT2. The CDR3 is CASSQGGGPYNEQFF. The CDR3 nucleotides are TGTGCCAGCAGCCAAGGCGGAGGGCCCTACAATGAGCAGTTCTTC.